The 11 T cell receptor beta chains listed next were all sequenced from one sample in a study of shared T cell receptors in the human thymus (dated by TCRdb to the early 2020s). The library came from the immunoSEQ multiplex PCR assay. In its TCRdb copy, this immuneACCESS table keeps in-frame sequences only and misses some clones. Where compared with another copy, unresolved V genes explain less than half of these, and the others have no known cause. The sample includes about 380,000 clones, with around 93% observed a single time. The ten largest clonotypes hold about 0.02% of the sample. The sequenced sample consisted of thymocytes. Source of these receptors: a human donor.

The genes are TRBV25-1 and TRBJ1-4; D is perhaps TRBD1 (5 bases). The CDR3 is 17 residues long. The V end lost 3 bases, the J end lost 8 bases, and 22 bases lay between the germline ends. CDR1 and CDR2 (germline): MGHDK, SYGVNS. The DNA for the CDR3 is TGTGCCAGCAGTGATCTTGACCGGGGACCAAAAGGAGAAAAACTGTTTTTT. Translated: CASSDLDRGPKGEKLFF.

This clone was seen only a few times. This rearrangement joins TRBV6-1 to TRBJ1-2; D perhaps matches TRBD1 (5 bases). Trimming left V 6 bases short and J 5 bases short, with 10 bases between. From germline, CDR1 is MNHNS and CDR2 SASEGT. The CDR3 runs to 12 residues. CDR3 amino acids: CASSRSGYGYTF. The CDR3 region has the DNA TGTGCCAGCAGCCGTTCAGGGTATGGCTACACCTTC.

This clone has a single count. The V call is TRBV27, the J call TRBJ1-1; D ambiguous. Germline V gives CDR1 MNHEY, CDR2 SMNVEV (reference sequence). This CDR3 region has 12 residues. V gave up 3 bases and J gave up 2 bases, with 4 bases separating them. The DNA of the CDR3 is TGTGCCAGCAGTTTGGGAAACACTGAAGCTTTCTTT. This sequence encodes CASSLGNTEAFF.

The J gene is TRBJ1-2, the V gene TRBV6-1; no clear D gene. V was cut by 1 base and J by 4 bases, with 13 bases left in between. Per the germline V gene, CDR1 is MNHNS and CDR2 is SASEGT. The CDR3 has 15 residues. In nucleotides, the CDR3 is TGTGCCAGCAGTGAAGGGTCAAAAAGGCCCTATGGCTACACCTTC. Its protein product is CASSEGSKRPYGYTF.

This chain joins TRBV5-1 and TRBJ1-1; weak D call: TRBD1 (5 bases). Between the trimmed V and J ends, which lost 5 bases and 5 bases, there was a span of 13 bases. Germline lookup yields CDR1 SGHRS and CDR2 YFSETQ. CDR3 size: 13 residues. The CDR3, as DNA: TGCGCCAGCAGAAGGGGAGGAGGGACTGAAGCTTTCTTT. It is translated as CASRRGGGTEAFF.

V gene TRBV27 combines with J gene TRBJ2-7; 8 bases map to TRBD1. The length of the CDR3 is 14 residues. V trimming: 7 bases; J trimming: 3 bases; junction bases outside the gene matches: 8. CDR1 is MNHEY, CDR2 SMNVEV, per germline (reference sequence). CDR3: CASTPRQGIYEQYF. The CDR3 DNA sequence: TGTGCCAGCACCCCCAGACAGGGGATCTACGAGCAGTACTTC.

The rearrangement joins TRBV5-6 to TRBJ2-1; 14 nucleotides line up with TRBD2. Germline V lookup: CDR1 SGHDT, CDR2 YYEEEE. The CDR3 length is 17 residues. V lost 3 bases, J lost 6 bases, and 8 bases stayed unmatched. CDR3 residues: CASSSAGTSGSINEQFF. DNA for the CDR3: TGTGCCAGCAGCTCGGCGGGGACTAGCGGGAGCATCAATGAGCAGTTCTTC.

The chain uses TRBV15 and TRBJ2-3; TRBD1 aligns across 11 bases. The J segment lost 5 bases and the V segment lost 3 bases, leaving 7 bases of the junction unmatched. The CDR3 sequence is 16 residues long. Germline-derived CDR1 and CDR2 are LNHNV and YYDKDF (reference sequence). This CDR3 reads CATSRGRTGGLDTQYF. The CDR3 nucleotides are TGTGCCACCAGCAGGGGAAGGACAGGGGGCCTAGATACGCAGTATTTT.

The J gene is TRBJ2-1, the V gene TRBV5-1; D remains ambiguous. This CDR3 is 15 amino acids long. Germline V gene data show CDR1 as SGHRS and CDR2 as YFSETQ. V gave up 0 bases and J gave up 4 bases, with 11 bases separating them. This CDR3 is CASSLGQVAYNEQFF. The CDR3 DNA reads TGCGCCAGCAGCTTGGGGCAAGTGGCATACAATGAGCAGTTCTTC.

The chain employs TRBV6-4 and TRBJ2-3; 7 bases fit TRBD1. This CDR3 region has 18 residues. Germline trimming cut 3 bases from V and 3 bases from J; bases unmatched to any gene: 15. Germline CDR1 reads MRHNA; CDR2 reads SNTAGT. The CDR3 here is CASSESPGQLSVTDTQYF. In nucleotides, the CDR3 is TGTGCCAGCAGTGAGTCGCCGGGACAGCTTTCCGTTACAGATACGCAGTATTTT.

This clone was seen a single time. V is TRBV4-3 and J is TRBJ1-6; TRBD1 matches at 9 bases. Germline loops: CDR1 LGHNA, CDR2 YSLEER. The CDR3 extends over 17 amino acids. With V trimmed by 0 bases and J by 8 bases, 8 bases remained unmatched. This CDR3 reads CASSQDQGQGRDSPLHF. Here the CDR3 DNA reads TGCGCCAGCAGCCAAGATCAGGGACAGGGAAGGGATTCACCCCTCCACTTT.